The present T cell receptor (beta chain) was sequenced within a study of blood T cell repertoires in COVID-19. TCRdb's copy holds only in-frame clones and misses some; the assay was immunoSEQ multiplex PCR. The sample lists fewer than 350,000 clones, roughly 86% seen once, with approximately 8.5% in the top ten. Germline V CDR1 and CDR2: ENHRY, SYGVKD. The CDR3 extends over 16 amino acids. Losses at the gene ends were 6 bases for V and 5 bases for J; bases not matched to a gene: 10. The chain is built from TRBV10-3 and TRBJ2-1; 10 bases match TRBD2. The TCR originated in a man between 18 and 29 years old with active or convalescent COVID-19. The material sequenced was peripheral blood. CDR3 sequence reads: CAISDLTSGKNNEQFF. CDR3 nucleotides: TGTGCCATCAGCGACCTTACTAGCGGGAAAAACAATGAGCAGTTCTTC.